This TCR beta chain was recovered during a study of blood T cells in healthy people across ages. About this clonotype itself: Its antigen is as yet unknown.

V lost 5 bases, J lost 0 bases, and 17 bases lay in between. The CDR3 has 16 amino acids. It was with a sample-barcoded 5' primer and a J-beta primer mix that a second PCR of roughly 7 to 12 cycles was run. Every individual sample yielded 2.5 million or more paired-end reads (each containing CDR3). TCRdb re-analysed the 5' RACE reads in MiXCR, keeping a single row per CDR3 protein. The sample comprises 1.5 million to 2 million distinct CDR3 sequences, 39% of which are singletons, and 23% rests with the top ten. Study findings and constraints: Roughly linear declines in TCR beta diversity per million T cells occurred with age.

This clonotype was obtained from a human donor in good health. The sequencing input was blood. The rearrangement uses TRBV12-3 or TRBV12-4 and TRBJ2-7; TRBD2 is a possible D gene (6 bases). CDR3 protein: CASSQLGGPSSYEQYF. Here the CDR3 DNA reads TGTGCCAGCAGTCAGTTGGGGGGACCCAGCTCCTACGAGCAGTACTTC.